This T cell receptor (beta chain) was sequenced during a study of human T cells and chemical hapten exposure. Study at large: Patients, predominantly female, presented with alopecia areata, totalis or universalis. Study observations and caveats: Those TCRs sitting above 1 in 1000 frequency stayed the same with DPC sensitization.

Worth noting for this clonotype: Its antigen is still unknown.

The sample's time point: pre-sensitization, week 0. The treatment was: therapeutic diphenylcyclopropenone sensitization with weekly scalp DPC. TCRdb re-analysed the RACE reads in MiXCR, keeping a single row per CDR3 protein. The top ten clones hold 2% to 3% of a sample with some 84,000 distinct CDR3 sequences, about 8% of them seen once. The clonotype originates from a middle-aged man with alopecia areata. Some clones in this sample may be carry-over from other donors' samples. The specimen was whole blood, collected in connection with sensitization to the hapten diphenylcyclopropenone (DPC).

The CDR3 reads CSARGGRARYEQYF. The CDR3 DNA is TGCAGTGCTAGAGGGGGGAGGGCCCGATACGAGCAGTACTTC. The rearrangement uses TRBV20-1 and TRBJ2-7; 7 positions match TRBD2. This CDR3 contains 14 residues. CDR1 DFQATT and CDR2 SNEGSKA come from the germline V gene (reference sequence). J gave up 4 bases and V 1 base, and 7 bases lay outside the gene matches.